Listed here is a single T cell receptor (beta chain). This sample is drawn from a study of cytomegalovirus exposure and HLA in healthy donors. PCR amplification relied on 60 Vbeta primers (plus 13 Jbeta primers). Some clones are missing from TCRdb's copy, which holds only in-frame ones; the method was immunoSEQ multiplex PCR. The table shows 250,000 to 350,000 clones, with 86% occurring only once. The germline CDR1 and CDR2 sequences are MNHEY and SMNVEV (reference sequence). V gave up 2 bases and J gave up 8 bases; unmatched junction bases: 8. This CDR3 spans 14 amino acids. The TCR sequence derives from a middle-aged man in good health and CMV-seropositive. The chain joins TRBV27 to TRBJ1-1; TRBD1 aligns across 7 bases. The sample was PBMCs. The CDR3: CASSLRGQVREAFF. CDR3 DNA sequence: TGTGCCAGCAGTTTACGAGGACAGGTCAGAGAAGCTTTCTTT.